This T cell receptor beta chain was documented in a study of post-analysis software for immune sequencing data. Built from TCR beta cDNA, the libraries had unique molecular identifiers in them. TCRdb ran MiXCR on the PCR reads and lists one entry per CDR3 protein. The sample lists fewer than 850,000 distinct CDR3 sequences, approximately 30% occurring once. Germline CDR1 reads SNHLY; CDR2 reads FYNNEI. With 7 bases removed from V and 1 base from J, the gap between germline ends came to 16 bases. The CDR3 is 15 residues long. Study observations and caveats: Controls had lower frequencies than patients of 4 or 5 TRBV segments, which included TRBV5-6, TRBV5-1 and TRBV20-1. Strong co-clustering by F measure linked samples that shared a preparation batch.

This clonotype occurred a few times. Its target is not known. V is TRBV2 and J is TRBJ2-5; unclear D gene. This TCR derives from a girl between 10 and 17 years old with multiple sclerosis. The sequencing sample was made of blood. This chain's CDR3 is CASMSRQAAQETQYF. The CDR3 DNA reads as TGTGCCAGCATGAGTCGGCAGGCCGCCCAAGAGACCCAGTACTTC.